This T cell receptor beta chain was recovered during a study of CD8 T cells in Susac syndrome. On this clonotype: Antigen unknown.

Study results and limitations: Clonal expansion was present among Susac CD8+ cells. This expansion reached its peak in TEMRA cells and in active patients.

This CDR3 has 17 residues. V lost 4 bases, J lost 1 base, and 19 bases lay in between. Germline V gene sequence: CDR1 SGHNT, CDR2 YYREEE (reference sequence). Random hexamers primed reverse transcription of roughly 0.5 to 1 ug RNA. An immunoSEQ multiplex PCR amplified TCR beta CDR3 over 54 Vbeta and 13 Jbeta. Via MiXCR, TCRdb re-called the immunoSEQ multiplex PCR reads, giving one row per CDR3 protein. The sample has around 110,000 distinct CDR3 sequences; about 95% are singletons. The specimen was CD8+ T cells from PBMCs. This receptor was identified in a human donor with Susac syndrome. The chain combines TRBV5-4 with TRBJ2-3, with D perhaps matching TRBD1 (7 bases). This CDR3 is CASSPLPGGKGTDTQYF. In DNA, the CDR3 is TGTGCCAGCAGCCCGCTACCAGGGGGGAAGGGCACAGATACGCAGTATTTT.